The present entry profiles one T cell receptor (beta chain) with its context. Authors' data handling: The authors estimated nucleated cell counts from reference gene primer amplification. Some clones are missing from TCRdb's copy, which holds only in-frame ones; the method was immunoSEQ multiplex PCR. The V and J calls and clone size are taken from that table; D and trimming were inferred from the DNA. The sample includes around 56,000 clones, more than 80% seen only once; the top ten take about 17%. The data stem from a study of blood T cell repertoires in COVID-19. About the study: In each case, the material was cDNA or gDNA derived from T cells, B-cell-depleted T cells, or PBMCs.

The origin of this receptor is an elderly man with acute or convalescent COVID-19. The sample comprised peripheral blood.

The CDR3 bases are TGTGCCAGCAGTGAAAACAGGCGCCCCTACGAGCAGTACTTC. Translated: CASSENRRPYEQYF. V gene TRBV6-1 combines with J gene TRBJ2-7; possible D gene TRBD1, 5 bases. The CDR3 runs 14 residues. From germline, CDR1 is MNHNS and CDR2 SASEGT. V was clipped by 2 bases and J by 2 bases, with 10 bases between them.